This passage covers 30 T cell receptor beta chains from one sample sequenced in a study of T cell responses to AZD1222 COVID-19 vaccine. Produced via immunoSEQ multiplex PCR; TCRdb's table is partial and in-frame only. The repertoire holds 150,000 to 200,000 clones, with about 91% as singletons. The specimen was peripheral blood, collected on day 0 of MenACWY control vaccination. The receptors originated from an adult in good health.

This chain joins TRBV29-1 and TRBJ2-5; maybe TRBD1 (6 bases). V was trimmed by 5 bases and J by 5 bases, leaving 15 bases between them. Germline CDR1 is SQVTM and CDR2 is ANQGSEA. The CDR3 is 13 amino acids. The CDR3 DNA reads as TGCAGCGTTCGGGGTGGGCAGGGGGAGACCCAGTACTTC. Translation gives CSVRGGQGETQYF.

The chain carries TRBV30 and TRBJ1-4; D is ambiguous. This CDR3 is 15 amino acids long. Germline V gives CDR1 GTSNPN, CDR2 SVGIG (reference sequence). Trimming shortened V by 0 bases and J by 3 bases, and 11 bases separated the two germline ends. CDR3 coding DNA: TGTGCCTGGAGTGTGCTCAAACGGCCTAATGAAAAACTGTTTTTT. Protein product: CAWSVLKRPNEKLFF.

The chain employs TRBV27 and TRBJ1-2, with TRBD1 as a possible D gene (6 bases). Trimming shortened V by 4 bases and J by 4 bases, and 19 bases separated the two germline ends. The CDR3 spans 16 residues. Germline lookup yields CDR1 MNHEY and CDR2 SMNVEV (reference sequence). For the CDR3, the DNA is TGTGCCAGCAGTTCCGGACAGCCCCTAAAACTCTATGGCTACACCTTC. Protein: CASSSGQPLKLYGYTF.

The chain combines TRBV11-3 with TRBJ2-7, with 9 nucleotides matching TRBD2. Germline V gene lookup returns CDR1 SGHNT and CDR2 YENEEA. Trimming at V came to 4 bases and at J to 6 bases, leaving 10 bases not matched to a gene. The CDR3 covers 15 residues. This CDR3 is CASSSRGGSSLEQYF. CDR3 DNA: TGTGCCAGCAGCTCGCGGGGGGGTTCCAGTCTCGAGCAGTACTTC.

The rearrangement links TRBV15 to TRBJ2-7; D possibly corresponds to TRBD1 (5 bases). Looked up from germline, CDR1 is LNHNV and CDR2 is YYDKDF (reference sequence). V shed 1 base and J shed 0 bases, with 13 bases lying between them. The CDR3 length is 16 residues. CDR3 DNA sequence: TGTGCCACCAGCAGAGTCGCACAGGATAACTCCTACGAGCAGTACTTC. It codes for CATSRVAQDNSYEQYF.

V and J are TRBV29-1 and TRBJ1-2; D gene uncertain. CDR1 is SQVTM and CDR2 is ANQGSEA in the germline V gene. The CDR3 contains 12 residues. V lost 5 bases and J lost 4, with 11 bases in between. DNA for the CDR3: TGCAGCGTTCCCGGGCTCAGCTATGGCTACACCTTC. As protein: CSVPGLSYGYTF.

The chain joins TRBV15 to TRBJ2-1, with D perhaps assigned TRBD1 or TRBD2 (5 bases each). Germline values: CDR1 LNHNV, CDR2 YYDKDF (reference sequence). CDR3 size: 16 residues. Trimming left V 5 bases short and J 9 bases short, with 23 bases between. The DNA for the CDR3 is TGTGCCACCAGCCCGATTGGGAACAGGTGGACTGGTGAGCAGTTCTTC. Its translation is CATSPIGNRWTGEQFF. Filled out from reference TRBV15 and TRBJ2-1, the complete variable domain reads DAMVIQNPRYQVTQFGKPVTLSCSQTLNHNVMYWYQQKSSQAPKLLFHYYDKDFNNEADTPDNFQSRRPNTSFCFLDIRSPGLGDTAMYLCATSPIGNRWTGEQFFGPGTRLTVL.

This clone was seen a single time. V is TRBV6-1 and J is TRBJ1-6, with D perhaps matching TRBD1 (5 bases). The CDR3 extends over 14 amino acids. The ends were cut back, 6 bases at V and 9 bases at J, with 15 bases in the middle. The germline V gene has CDR1 MNHNS and CDR2 SASEGT. CDR3 residues: CASSWRDSRSPLHF. For the CDR3, the DNA is TGTGCCAGCAGCTGGAGGGACTCCCGTTCACCCCTCCACTTT.

The chain uses TRBV27 and TRBJ2-3; a possible D gene is TRBD2 (6 bases). Germline V lookup: CDR1 MNHEY, CDR2 SMNVEV (reference sequence). This CDR3 spans 13 amino acids. V dropped 3 bases and J dropped 4 bases, with 8 bases sitting between them. In nucleotides, the CDR3 is TGTGCCAGCAGTTTCGGGGGAGCAGATACGCAGTATTTT. Translated, it gives CASSFGGADTQYF.

This sequence joins TRBV21-1 and TRBJ1-2. TRBV21-1 has pseudogene status. The CDR3 is 14 amino acids. Here the CDR3 DNA reads TGTGCCAGCACCCCTAAGGGCGGGACCTATGGCTACACCTTC. Residues: CASTPKGGTYGYTF.

The chain couples TRBV29-1 to TRBJ1-1; tentatively, D is TRBD1 (6 bases). The V gene's germline CDR1 is SQVTM and CDR2 ANQGSEA. Trimming took off 3 bases at V and 11 bases at J, with 13 bases between the two ends. This CDR3 has 11 amino acids. CDR3 amino acids: CSVDGGGGAFF. Written as DNA, the CDR3 is TGCAGCGTTGATGGTGGAGGGGGGGCTTTCTTT.

The chain uses TRBV11-2 and TRBJ2-7, with TRBD2 matching over 10 bases. The ends lost 1 base at V and 3 bases at J; junction bases unmatched: 6. Germline CDR1 SGHAT, CDR2 FQNNGV. The CDR3 extends over 16 amino acids. In nucleotides, the CDR3 is TGTGCCAGCAGCTTAGTCGGGGCTAGCGGGAGCTACGAGCAGTACTTC. Amino acid sequence: CASSLVGASGSYEQYF.

This sequence joins TRBV19 and TRBJ1-4; D is undetermined. Trimming removed 5 bases at V and 5 bases at J, with 6 bases between. From germline, CDR1 is LNHDA and CDR2 SQIVND (reference sequence). This CDR3 has 12 amino acids. CDR3 loop: CASSVANEKLFF. The CDR3 DNA reads as TGTGCCAGTAGTGTCGCAAATGAAAAACTGTTTTTT.

The chain combines TRBV3-1 (or the pseudogene TRBV3-2) with TRBJ1-1; D unclear. Germline V lookup: CDR1 LGHDT, CDR2 YNNKEL (reference sequence). The CDR3 sequence is 13 residues long. V lost 4 bases, J lost 6 bases, and 12 bases lay in between. The CDR3 DNA follows: TGTGCCAGCAGCCGCGTCTCGACATCTGAAGCTTTCTTT. This sequence encodes CASSRVSTSEAFF.

The chain recombines TRBV3-1 (or the pseudogene TRBV3-2) with TRBJ1-1, with D tentatively TRBD1 (5 bases). The V end was cut by 1 base, the J end by 4 bases, with 13 bases between. The CDR3 length is 15 residues. From germline, CDR1 is LGHDT and CDR2 YNNKEL (reference sequence). The CDR3 bases are TGTGCCAGCAGCCAAGGGCGGGGCGGCGGCACTGAAGCTTTCTTT. Translated, it gives CASSQGRGGGTEAFF.

V and J are TRBV29-1 and TRBJ1-1; D may be TRBD1 (5 bases). Germline V lookup: CDR1 SQVTM, CDR2 ANQGSEA. V was trimmed by 6 bases and J by 11 bases, leaving 16 bases between them. The CDR3 contains 11 residues. CDR3 sequence: CSVETGTRAFF. The CDR3 DNA follows: TGCAGCGTCGAGACCGGGACCCGTGCTTTCTTT.

This sequence joins TRBV5-1 and TRBJ1-2; D remains unclear. The germline V and J ends were trimmed by 0 bases and 6 bases, with 12 bases remaining between them. Per the germline V gene, CDR1 is SGHRS and CDR2 is YFSETQ. The CDR3 has 14 residues. This chain's CDR3 is CASSLDSDFDGYTF. The DNA of the CDR3 is TGCGCCAGCAGCTTGGATTCAGATTTCGATGGCTACACCTTC.

The chain couples TRBV10-2 to TRBJ1-2; D is perhaps TRBD1 (5 bases). This CDR3 has 15 residues. Germline CDR1 is WSHSY and CDR2 is SAAADI. V lost 4 bases, J lost 7 bases, and 19 bases lay in between. CDR3 sequence: CASSGFIQAISGYTF. CDR3 DNA sequence: TGCGCCAGCAGTGGGTTTATACAGGCCATCAGTGGCTACACCTTC.

The sample holds a few counts of this clone. CDR3 in amino acids: CASSSRGEDTEAFF. CDR3 DNA: TGTGCCAGTAGTTCCAGGGGGGAGGACACTGAAGCTTTCTTT. The J gene is TRBJ1-1, the V gene TRBV19; 7 bases are shared with TRBD1. The CDR3 consists of 14 residues. The germline V gene has CDR1 LNHDA and CDR2 SQIVND (reference sequence). The ends lost 5 bases at V and 3 bases at J; junction bases unmatched: 6. Complete variable domain (other parts from reference TRBV19 and TRBJ1-1): DGGITQSPKYLFRKEGQNVTLSCEQNLNHDAMYWYRQDPGQGLRLIYYSQIVNDFQKGDIAEGYSVSREKKESFPLTVTSAQKNPTAFYLCASSSRGEDTEAFFGQGTRLTVV.

This chain uses TRBV6-5 with TRBJ2-1; D might be TRBD2 (6 bases). The CDR3 contains 14 residues. The ends were cut back, 6 bases at V and 4 bases at J, with 13 bases in the middle. Germline V gene data show CDR1 as MNHEY and CDR2 as SVGAGI. The CDR3 coding sequence is TGTGCCAGCAGATTAGGGGAGGCATACAATGAGCAGTTCTTC. Translation gives CASRLGEAYNEQFF.

V usage is TRBV5-4 and J usage is TRBJ2-5, with D maybe TRBD2 (6 bases). The CDR3 extends over 14 amino acids. Trimming removed 0 bases from V and 5 bases from J, with 11 bases in between. Germline CDR1 reads SGHNT; CDR2 reads YYREEE (reference sequence). CDR3 protein: CASSLDHREETQYF. The DNA of the CDR3 is TGTGCCAGCAGCTTGGACCACCGGGAGGAGACCCAGTACTTC. The full variable domain, in which reference TRBV5-4 and TRBJ2-5 provide the parts outside the CDR3, is ETGVTQSPTHLIKTRGQQVTLRCSSQSGHNTVSWYQQALGQGPQFIFQYYREEENGRGNFPPRFSGLQFPNYSSELNVNALELDDSALYLCASSLDHREETQYFGPGTRLLVL.

V and J are TRBV7-2 and TRBJ1-5; D gene ambiguous. The CDR3 covers 14 residues. Trimming stripped 2 bases from V and 9 bases from J, with 14 bases between. Germline V gene lookup returns CDR1 SGHTA and CDR2 FQGNSA. CDR3 nucleotides: TGTGCCAGCAGCTTACCGGGCCAGTATGTGCCCCAGCATTTT. It translates to CASSLPGQYVPQHF.

The chain is built from TRBV2 and TRBJ2-1; 11 bases fit TRBD2. This CDR3 has 15 amino acids. Germline V gene data show CDR1 as SNHLY and CDR2 as FYNNEI. V was clipped by 7 bases and J by 7 bases; unmatched bases: 9. The CDR3 bases are TGTGCCAGCACATTACTAGCGGGAGTAAGGAATGAGCAGTTCTTC. It yields the protein CASTLLAGVRNEQFF.

The genes are TRBV6-1 and TRBJ1-1, with D perhaps matching TRBD1 (5 bases). The CDR3 consists of 17 residues. Germline CDR1 reads MNHNS; CDR2 reads SASEGT. Trimming left V 2 bases short and J 2 bases short, with 18 bases between. Here the CDR3 reads CASSELGPRGINTEAFF. The CDR3 DNA is TGTGCCAGCAGTGAACTCGGTCCCCGGGGGATAAACACTGAAGCTTTCTTT.

J is TRBJ1-3 and V is TRBV7-8; 9 bases fit TRBD1. J was trimmed by 2 bases and V by 4 bases; bases with no gene match: 12. The CDR3 is 18 amino acids. Germline CDR1 reads SGHVS; CDR2 reads FQNEAQ. Here the CDR3 DNA reads TGTGCCAGCAGCTACCAAACTTGGACAGGGGTGGCTGGAAACACCATATATTTT. It yields the protein CASSYQTWTGVAGNTIYF.

This clone has only a few counts. The rearrangement uses TRBV27 and TRBJ1-4, with D perhaps matching TRBD1 (6 bases). The germline gives CDR1 MNHEY, CDR2 SMNVEV (reference sequence). The V gene lost 6 bases and the J gene lost 0 bases, with 8 bases spanning the gap. The CDR3 extends over 14 amino acids. The CDR3 reads CASRGAATNEKLFF. In nucleotides, the CDR3 is TGTGCCAGCAGGGGGGCTGCAACTAATGAAAAACTGTTTTTT.

The chain couples TRBV27 to TRBJ2-5; D call uncertain. With 3 bases removed from V and 4 bases from J, the gap between germline ends came to 6 bases. Per the germline V gene, CDR1 is MNHEY and CDR2 is SMNVEV (reference sequence). This CDR3 comprises 12 residues. The CDR3 DNA is TGTGCCAGCAGTTTCTCCGGAGAGACCCAGTACTTC. Amino acids: CASSFSGETQYF.

The gene calls are TRBV11-2 and TRBJ1-5; 9 bases match TRBD1. Germline V gives CDR1 SGHAT, CDR2 FQNNGV. Trimming cost V 5 bases and J 3 bases; bases outside gene matches: 5. CDR3 length: 15 residues. The CDR3 protein is CASSHGTGPNQPQHF. CDR3 DNA: TGTGCCAGCAGCCACGGGACAGGGCCCAATCAGCCCCAGCATTTT.

This chain uses TRBV7-6 with TRBJ2-3; 7 nucleotides agree with TRBD1. The CDR3 spans 16 residues. The trim removed 4 bases at V and 2 bases at J, leaving 9 bases unmatched. Germline CDR1 and CDR2: SGHVS and FNYEAQ. The CDR3 loop is CASSSFGTEITDTQYF. In DNA, the CDR3 is TGTGCCAGCAGCTCCTTCGGGACAGAGATCACAGATACGCAGTATTTT.

The chain has TRBV24-1 and TRBJ2-5, with D unclear. The CDR3 contains 13 residues. Germline-derived CDR1 and CDR2 are KGHDR and SFDVKD. V lost 5 bases, J lost 5 bases, and 11 bases lay in between. The CDR3 nucleotides are TGTGCCACCAGTGGCCCAGTAGTGGAGACCCAGTACTTC. Translated, it gives CATSGPVVETQYF.